The entry below gives a single TCR beta chain sequence along with its context. Its target is not known. The germline CDR1 and CDR2 sequences are WSHSY and SAAADI. Trimming cost V 3 bases and J 4 bases, with 12 bases left between them. The CDR3 covers 14 residues. Authors' methods: ImmunoSEQ supplied junction-only sequences lacking quality scores, so filtering was different. Repertoires were generated with immunoSEQ multiplex PCR, while TCRdb's copy carries only in-frame clones and drops some. Clone size and the V and J calls come from that table; the DNA yielded D and trimming. The repertoire consists of 980,000 or so clones, with roughly 72% occurring once and the leading ten covering about 1.5%. This record comes from a study of shared clonotypes between healthy human individuals. Overall study results and limits: Estimated clonotype richness was generally higher in naive than memory subsets. Shared clonotypes across all four donors exceeded non-shared ones in generation probability. Apart from blood, nothing was sampled; tissue repertoires likely differ.

The chain recombines TRBV10-2 with TRBJ1-2; D remains ambiguous. The specimen sequenced was memory CD4+ T cells sorted from blood. Subset noted: CD45RA-negative fraction. The origin of this receptor is a man aged 18 to 30 in good health. CDR3 coding DNA: TGCGCCAGCAGTGAATCCCCAGACTTCTATGGCTACACCTTC. Translating it yields CASSESPDFYGYTF.